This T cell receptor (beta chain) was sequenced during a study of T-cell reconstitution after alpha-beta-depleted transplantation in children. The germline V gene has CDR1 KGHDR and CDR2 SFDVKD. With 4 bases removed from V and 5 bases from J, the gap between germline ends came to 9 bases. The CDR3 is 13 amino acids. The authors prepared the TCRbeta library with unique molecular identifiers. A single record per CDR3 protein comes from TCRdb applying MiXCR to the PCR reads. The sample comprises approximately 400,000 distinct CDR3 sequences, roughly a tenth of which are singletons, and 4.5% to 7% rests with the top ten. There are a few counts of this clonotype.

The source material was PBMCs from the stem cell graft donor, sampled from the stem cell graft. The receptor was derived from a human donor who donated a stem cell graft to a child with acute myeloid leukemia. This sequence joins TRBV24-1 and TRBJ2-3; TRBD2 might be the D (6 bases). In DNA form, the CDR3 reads TGTGCCACCAGTGAGGGGGGAAGAGATACGCAGTATTTT. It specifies CATSEGGRDTQYF.